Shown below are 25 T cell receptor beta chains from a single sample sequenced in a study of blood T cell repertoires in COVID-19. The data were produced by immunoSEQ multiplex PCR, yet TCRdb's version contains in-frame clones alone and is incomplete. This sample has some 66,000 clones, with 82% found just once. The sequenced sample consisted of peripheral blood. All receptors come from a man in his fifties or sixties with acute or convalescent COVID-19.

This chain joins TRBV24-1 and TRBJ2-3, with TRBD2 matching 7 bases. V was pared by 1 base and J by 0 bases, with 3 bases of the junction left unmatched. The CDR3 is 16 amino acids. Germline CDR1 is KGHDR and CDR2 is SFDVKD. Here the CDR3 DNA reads TGTGCCACCAGTGATTTCGGGCGGGGGAGCACAGATACGCAGTATTTT. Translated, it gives CATSDFGRGSTDTQYF.

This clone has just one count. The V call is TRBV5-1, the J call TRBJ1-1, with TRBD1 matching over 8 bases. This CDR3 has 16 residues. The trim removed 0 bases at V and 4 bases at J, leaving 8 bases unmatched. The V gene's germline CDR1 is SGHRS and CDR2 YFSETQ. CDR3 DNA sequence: TGCGCCAGCAGCTTGGGGTCAGGGGGCTTTAGCACTGAAGCTTTCTTT. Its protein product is CASSLGSGGFSTEAFF.

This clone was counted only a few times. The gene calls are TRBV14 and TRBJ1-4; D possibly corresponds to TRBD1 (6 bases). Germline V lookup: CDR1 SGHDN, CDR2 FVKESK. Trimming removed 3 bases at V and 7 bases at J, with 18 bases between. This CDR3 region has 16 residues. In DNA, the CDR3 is TGTGCCAGCAGCCAGGATCTGACAGGTCTCGGTGAAAAACTGTTTTTT. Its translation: CASSQDLTGLGEKLFF.

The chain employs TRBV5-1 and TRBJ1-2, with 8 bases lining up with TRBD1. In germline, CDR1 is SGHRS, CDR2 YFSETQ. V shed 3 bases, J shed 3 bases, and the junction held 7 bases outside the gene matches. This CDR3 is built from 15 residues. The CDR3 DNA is TGCGCCAGCAGCTCAAAACCGGGACAGGACTATGGCTACACCTTC. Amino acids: CASSSKPGQDYGYTF.

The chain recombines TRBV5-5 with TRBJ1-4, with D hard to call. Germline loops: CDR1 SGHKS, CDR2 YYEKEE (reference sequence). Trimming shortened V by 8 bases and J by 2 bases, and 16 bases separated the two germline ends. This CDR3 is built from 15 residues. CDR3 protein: CASYPTPGTNEKLFF. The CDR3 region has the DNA TGTGCCAGTTACCCCACGCCCGGGACTAATGAAAAACTGTTTTTT.

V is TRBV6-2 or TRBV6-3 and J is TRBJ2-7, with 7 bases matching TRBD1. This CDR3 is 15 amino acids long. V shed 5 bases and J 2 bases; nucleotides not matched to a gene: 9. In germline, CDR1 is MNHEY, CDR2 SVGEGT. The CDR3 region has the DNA TGTGCCAGCAGTACCGGCCCAGGGGGAACCTACGAGCAGTACGTC. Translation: CASSTGPGGTYEQYV.

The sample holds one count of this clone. The CDR3 DNA follows: TGTGCCAGCAAGAGACAGGTCGCTAGCAATCAGCCCCAGCATTTT. Encoded protein: CASKRQVASNQPQHF. The chain recombines TRBV2 with TRBJ1-5; possibly TRBD1 for D (6 bases). Trimming cost V 7 bases and J 0 bases, with 13 bases left between them. CDR1 and CDR2 from the germline V gene are SNHLY and FYNNEI. The CDR3 runs to 15 residues.

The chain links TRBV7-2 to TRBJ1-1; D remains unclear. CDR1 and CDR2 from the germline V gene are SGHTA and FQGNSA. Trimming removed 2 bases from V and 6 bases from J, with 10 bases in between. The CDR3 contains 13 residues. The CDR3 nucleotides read TGTGCCAGCAGCTTACGGAGGGAACCTGAAGCTTTCTTT. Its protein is CASSLRREPEAFF.

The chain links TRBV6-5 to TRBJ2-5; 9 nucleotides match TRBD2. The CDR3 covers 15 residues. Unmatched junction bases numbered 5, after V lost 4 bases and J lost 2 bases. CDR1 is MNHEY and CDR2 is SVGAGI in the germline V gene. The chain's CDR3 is CASSFERGVQETQYF. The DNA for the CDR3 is TGTGCCAGCAGTTTTGAGCGGGGGGTACAAGAGACCCAGTACTTC.

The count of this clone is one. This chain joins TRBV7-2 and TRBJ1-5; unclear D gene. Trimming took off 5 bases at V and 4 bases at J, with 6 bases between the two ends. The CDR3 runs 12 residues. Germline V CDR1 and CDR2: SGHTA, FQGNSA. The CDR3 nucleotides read TGTGCCAGCAGCCGCACTAATCAGCCCCAGCATTTT. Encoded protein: CASSRTNQPQHF.

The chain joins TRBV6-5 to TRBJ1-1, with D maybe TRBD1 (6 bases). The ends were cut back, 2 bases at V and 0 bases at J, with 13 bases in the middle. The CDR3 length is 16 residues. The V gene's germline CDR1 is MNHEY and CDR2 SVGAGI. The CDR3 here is CASSYRGNGLNTEAFF. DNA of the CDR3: TGTGCCAGCAGTTACAGGGGGAACGGTTTGAACACTGAAGCTTTCTTT.

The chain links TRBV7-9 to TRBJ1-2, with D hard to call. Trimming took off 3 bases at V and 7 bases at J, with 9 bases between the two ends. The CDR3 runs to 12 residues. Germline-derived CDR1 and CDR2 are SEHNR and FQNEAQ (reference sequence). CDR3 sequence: CASSFDTSGYTF. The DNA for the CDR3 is TGTGCCAGCAGCTTTGACACATCTGGCTACACCTTC.

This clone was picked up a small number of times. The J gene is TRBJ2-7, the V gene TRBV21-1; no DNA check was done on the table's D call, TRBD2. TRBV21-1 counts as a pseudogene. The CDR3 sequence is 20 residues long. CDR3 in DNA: TGTGCCAGCAGCAAAAATACCGGGACTAGCGGGGGCGCCGTTGAATACGAGCAGTACGTC. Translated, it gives CASSKNTGTSGGAVEYEQYV.

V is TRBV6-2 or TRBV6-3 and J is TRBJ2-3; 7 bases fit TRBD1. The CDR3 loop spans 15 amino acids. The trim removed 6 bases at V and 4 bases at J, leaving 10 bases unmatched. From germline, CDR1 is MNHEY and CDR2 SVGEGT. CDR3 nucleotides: TGTGCCAGCAGCCCGTTGACAGGGACCCCAGATACGCAGTATTTT. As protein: CASSPLTGTPDTQYF.

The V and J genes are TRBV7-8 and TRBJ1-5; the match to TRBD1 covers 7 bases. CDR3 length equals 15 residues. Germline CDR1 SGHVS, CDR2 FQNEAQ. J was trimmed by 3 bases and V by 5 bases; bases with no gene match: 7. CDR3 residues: CASSQGQHSNQPQHF. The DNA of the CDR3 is TGTGCCAGCAGCCAGGGACAGCATTCCAATCAGCCCCAGCATTTT. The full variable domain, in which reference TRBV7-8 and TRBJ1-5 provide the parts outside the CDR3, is GAGVSQSPRYKVAKRGQDVALRCDPISGHVSLFWYQQALGQGPEFLTYFQNEAQLDKSGLPSDRFFAERPEGSVSTLKIQRTQQEDSAVYLCASSQGQHSNQPQHFGDGTRLSIL.

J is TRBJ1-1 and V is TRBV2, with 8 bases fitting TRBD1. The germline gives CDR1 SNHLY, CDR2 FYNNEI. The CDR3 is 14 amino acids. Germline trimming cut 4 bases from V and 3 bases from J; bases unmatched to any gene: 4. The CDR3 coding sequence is TGTGCCAGCAGTGTGGGACAGGCGCACACTGAAGCTTTCTTT. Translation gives CASSVGQAHTEAFF.

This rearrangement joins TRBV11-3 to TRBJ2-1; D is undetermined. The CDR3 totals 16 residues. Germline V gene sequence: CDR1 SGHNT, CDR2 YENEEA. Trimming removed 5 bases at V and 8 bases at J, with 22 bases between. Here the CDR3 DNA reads TGTGCCAGCAGCACCTCCAAAGACCGATCCGGAGATGAGCAGTTCTTC. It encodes CASSTSKDRSGDEQFF. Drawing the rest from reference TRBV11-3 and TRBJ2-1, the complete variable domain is EAGVVQSPRYKIIEKKQPVAFWCNPISGHNTLYWYLQNLGQGPELLIRYENEEAVDDSQLPKDRFSAERLKGVDSTLKIQPAELGDSAVYLCASSTSKDRSGDEQFFGPGTRLTVL.

CDR3 nucleotides: TGTGCCAGCAGCTTCAGCGGATCCTCCTACGAGCAGTACTTC. It is translated as CASSFSGSSYEQYF. The V and J genes are TRBV7-2 and TRBJ2-7, with D tentatively TRBD2 (5 bases). The V end was cut by 3 bases, the J end by 0 bases, with 9 bases between. CDR3 size: 14 residues. Germline V gives CDR1 SGHTA, CDR2 FQGNSA.

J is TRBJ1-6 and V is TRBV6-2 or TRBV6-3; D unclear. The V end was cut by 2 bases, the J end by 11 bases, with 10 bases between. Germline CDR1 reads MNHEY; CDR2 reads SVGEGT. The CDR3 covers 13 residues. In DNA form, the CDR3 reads TGTGCCAGCAGTTACCAAGCGGTGGCACCCCTCCACTTT. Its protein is CASSYQAVAPLHF.

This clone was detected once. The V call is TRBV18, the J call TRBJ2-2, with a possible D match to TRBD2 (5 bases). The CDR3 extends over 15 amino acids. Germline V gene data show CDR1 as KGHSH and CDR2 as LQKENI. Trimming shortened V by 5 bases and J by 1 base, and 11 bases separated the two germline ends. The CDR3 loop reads CASSSTGKNTGELFF. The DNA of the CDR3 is TGTGCCAGCTCATCAACGGGGAAGAACACCGGGGAGCTGTTTTTT.

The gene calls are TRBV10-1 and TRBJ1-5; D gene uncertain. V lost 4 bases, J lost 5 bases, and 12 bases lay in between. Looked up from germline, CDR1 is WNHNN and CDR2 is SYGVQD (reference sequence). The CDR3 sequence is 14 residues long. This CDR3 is CASSGGSGYQPQHF. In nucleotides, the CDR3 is TGCGCCAGCAGTGGAGGGTCCGGATATCAGCCCCAGCATTTT.

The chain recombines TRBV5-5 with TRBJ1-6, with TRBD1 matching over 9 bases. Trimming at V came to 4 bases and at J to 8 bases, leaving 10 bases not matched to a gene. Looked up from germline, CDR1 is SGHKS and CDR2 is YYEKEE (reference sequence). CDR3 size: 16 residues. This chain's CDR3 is CASSQSWTGAYSPLHF. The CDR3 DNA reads TGTGCCAGCAGCCAATCCTGGACAGGGGCGTATTCACCCCTCCACTTT.

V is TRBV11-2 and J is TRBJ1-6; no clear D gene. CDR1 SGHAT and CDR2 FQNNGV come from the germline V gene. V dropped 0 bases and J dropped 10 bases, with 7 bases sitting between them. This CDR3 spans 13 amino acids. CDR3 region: CASSLDPFSPLHF. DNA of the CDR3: TGTGCCAGCAGCTTAGATCCATTCTCACCCCTCCACTTT. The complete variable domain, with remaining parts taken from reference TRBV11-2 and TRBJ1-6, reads EAGVAQSPRYKIIEKRQSVAFWCNPISGHATLYWYQQILGQGPKLLIQFQNNGVVDDSQLPKDRFSAERLKGVDSTLKIQPAKLEDSAVYLCASSLDPFSPLHFGNGTRLTVT.

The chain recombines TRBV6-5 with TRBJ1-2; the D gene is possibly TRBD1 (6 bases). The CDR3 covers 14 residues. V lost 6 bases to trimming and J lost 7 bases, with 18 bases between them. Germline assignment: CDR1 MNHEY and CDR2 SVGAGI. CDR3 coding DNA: TGTGCCAGCAGCCGCCTAACAGGGTCGGGTGGCTACACCTTC. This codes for CASSRLTGSGGYTF.

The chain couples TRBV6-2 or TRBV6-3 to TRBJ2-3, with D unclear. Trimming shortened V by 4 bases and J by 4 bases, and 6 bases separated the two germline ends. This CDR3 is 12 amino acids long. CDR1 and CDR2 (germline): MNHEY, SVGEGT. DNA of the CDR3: TGTGCCAGCAGTTCCCTCTCAGATACGCAGTATTTT. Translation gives CASSSLSDTQYF.